In its sample, the clone carrying this T cell receptor beta chain was seen a few times. Its antigen is undetermined. Sample barcodes and UMIs were carried by the TCR alpha and TCR beta cDNA libraries that 5'RACE generated with constant-segment primers. TCRdb reprocessed the 5' RACE reads via MiXCR and lists one record per CDR3 protein. The sample lists 250,000 to 350,000 distinct CDR3 sequences; 15% to 20% were seen once. The data stem from a study of T-cell memory formation after mild COVID-19. General study findings and limits: Several responding clones turned up in pre-infection memory, indicating that cross-reactive memory may have taken part.

The ends were cut back, 0 bases at V and 7 bases at J, with 4 bases in the middle. The V gene's germline CDR1 is LGHNA and CDR2 YNFKEQ. The CDR3 is made up of 12 amino acids. The sequencing input was PBMCs or a T cell subset sorted from them (not recorded which). The V and J genes are TRBV4-2 and TRBJ1-5; D is uncertain. This sequence originates from a man aged 18 to 29 who had mild COVID-19 (a few samples of this study predate the infection). Cell type and time point are not known. CDR3 sequence: CASSQDGQPQHF. The CDR3 DNA reads TGTGCCAGCAGCCAAGATGGGCAGCCCCAGCATTTT.